A selection of T cell receptor beta chains follows, all from one sample in a study of blood T cell repertoires in COVID-19. Only in-frame clones appear in the TCRdb table, and some are missing; sequencing was by immunoSEQ multiplex PCR. The sample carries hundreds of thousands of clones, about nine tenths recorded once. Sequenced sample: PBMCs or T cells enriched from blood (not recorded which). The receptor source for this set is a man aged 30-40 years who had recovered from COVID-19. CDR3s include the opening cysteine and the closing phenylalanine or tryptophan. Fields, in order: V gene, clone size, J gene, D gene, CDR3 DNA, CDR3 protein. D genes are given only for firm matches. A clone size is listed for some rows: how often the clone was seen (once, few, many), or a class if it is expanded.

TRBV9	NA	TRBJ2-5	TRBD1	TGTGCCAGCAGCCCCTGGGACAGGAAAGAGACCCAGTACTTC	CASSPWDRKETQYF
TRBV4-1	few	TRBJ1-3	NA	TGCGCCAGCAGCCAAGATGCGTCCTCTGGAAACACCATATATTTT	CASSQDASSGNTIYF
TRBV7-7	NA	TRBJ2-7	TRBD2	TGTGCCAGCAGCCTGAAGGGACTAGCGGGGCCCTACGGGGAGTACTTC	CASSLKGLAGPYGEYF
TRBV12-3/TRBV12-4	NA	TRBJ2-7	TRBD1	TGTGCCAGCAGGGGGACAGGGGGCGAAAAGCAGTACTTC	CASRGTGGEKQYF
TRBV9	NA	TRBJ1-3	NA	TGTGCCAGCAGCGTAGTCGCGGGCAGCTCTGGAAACACCATATATTTT	CASSVVAGSSGNTIYF
TRBV7-8	NA	TRBJ2-7	NA	TGTGCCAGCAGCACCTACCACGGACAGTCCTACGAGCAGTACTTC	CASSTYHGQSYEQYF
TRBV7-6	NA	TRBJ2-2	TRBD2	TGTGCCAGCAGCCCGGCTAGCGGGGGAATAACCGGGGAGCTGTTTTTT	CASSPASGGITGELFF
TRBV20-1	NA	TRBJ2-3	NA	TGCAGTGCTAGTCTTCAGATCGGCACAGATACGCAGTATTTT	CSASLQIGTDTQYF
TRBV9	NA	TRBJ1-3	NA	TGTGCCAGCAGCGTAACAGGGTCAGAAGGAAACACCATATATTTT	CASSVTGSEGNTIYF
TRBV24-1	NA	TRBJ2-7	NA	TGTGCCACCAGGGGGGGCGTTGGACCCTCCAGACCCGGGACAGACTACGAGCAGTACTTC	CATRGGVGPSRPGTDYEQYF
TRBV6-5	NA	TRBJ2-7	TRBD1	TGTGCCAGCAGTTACTCAGGGGGCGCCTCCTACGAGCAGTACTTC	CASSYSGGASYEQYF
TRBV3-1/TRBV3-2	NA	TRBJ1-1	TRBD1	TGTGCCAGCAGCCGCGGGACAGACTTAGACACTGAAGCTTTCTTT	CASSRGTDLDTEAFF
TRBV18	NA	TRBJ2-5	TRBD1	TGTGCCAGCTCATTACAGGGGAAAGAGACCCAGTACTTC	CASSLQGKETQYF
TRBV30	NA	TRBJ2-5	NA	TGTGCCTGGAGTGTTGGGGGAGGAGGAGAGACCCAGTACTTC	CAWSVGGGGETQYF
TRBV4-3	NA	TRBJ2-7	NA	TGCGCCAGCAGCCTTACCCCAGGGACTTTTTACGAGCAGTACTTC	CASSLTPGTFYEQYF
TRBV7-6	once	TRBJ2-5	TRBD2	TGTGCCAGCAGCTTACTAGCGGCAACCCAAGAGACCCAGTACTTC	CASSLLAATQETQYF
TRBV3-1/TRBV3-2	NA	TRBJ1-5	TRBD1	TGTGCCAGCCCGGGACAGGGGAGGAATCAGCCCCAGCATTTT	CASPGQGRNQPQHF
TRBV29-1	NA	TRBJ2-5	NA	TGCAGCGTTGCTCCTTCAGAGACCCAGTACTTC	CSVAPSETQYF
TRBV10-1	NA	TRBJ2-4	NA	TGCGCCAGCATTGAACTAAGACGGCAAAAGGCGGACTCTAAGAACATTCAGTACTTC	CASIELRRQKADSKNIQYF
TRBV3-1/TRBV3-2	NA	TRBJ1-4	TRBD1	TGTGCCAGCAGCCAAGGGACAGGGGACAATGAAAAACTGTTTTTT	CASSQGTGDNEKLFF
TRBV14	NA	TRBJ1-6	TRBD1	TGTGCCAGCAGCCAATTCAGGGGGGCGGAATCACCCCTCCACTTT	CASSQFRGAESPLHF
TRBV15	NA	TRBJ2-7	TRBD1	TGTGCCACCGGGAGGGAAGGGACAGGGGGTCACGAGCAGTACTTC	CATGREGTGGHEQYF
TRBV29-1	NA	TRBJ2-1	TRBD2	TGCAGCGTTGAGGGCGGGGGGCATCACGACAATGAGCAGTTCTTC	CSVEGGGHHDNEQFF
TRBV18	NA	TRBJ2-7	TRBD2	TGTGCCAGCTCACCCCCCGGGACTAGCCCTTACGAGCAGTACTTC	CASSPPGTSPYEQYF
TRBV5-4	NA	TRBJ1-1	TRBD1	TGTGCCAGCAGCTACGGACAGGCTGAAGCTTTCTTT	CASSYGQAEAFF
TRBV29-1	few	TRBJ1-1	NA	TGCAGCGCCACAAGAGGAGGCAGGGGCATGAACACTGAAGCTTTCTTT	CSATRGGRGMNTEAFF
TRBV27	NA	TRBJ2-3	TRBD1	TGTGCCAGCAGTCCAAGACAGGGGCGTACCACAGATACGCAGTATTTT	CASSPRQGRTTDTQYF
TRBV3-1/TRBV3-2	once	TRBJ2-2	TRBD1	TGTGCCAGCAGCCAAGGGGACAGGTGGGAGAACACCGGGGAGCTGTTTTTT	CASSQGDRWENTGELFF
TRBV5-5	few	TRBJ2-1	NA	TGTGCCAGCAGCTTACGAGGGGAGGTCGCCTACAATGAGCAGTTCTTC	CASSLRGEVAYNEQFF
TRBV6-2/TRBV6-3	once	TRBJ2-7	TRBD2	TGTGCCAGCAGTACAAGGGGTAGCGGGGGAACAAACTCCTACGAGCAGTACTTC	CASSTRGSGGTNSYEQYF
TRBV5-6	NA	TRBJ1-1	NA	TGTGCCAGCAGCTTCGGGCACAGGGTTAGCAGGGCTGAAGCTTTCTTT	CASSFGHRVSRAEAFF
TRBV11-2	NA	TRBJ2-7	TRBD1	TGTGCCAGCAGCTCTATACAGGGGGTATACGAGCAGTACTTC	CASSSIQGVYEQYF
TRBV7-9	NA	TRBJ2-7	TRBD1	TGTGCCAGCAGCTTAATCGCCTGGGGACAGCTCTACGAGCAGTACTTC	CASSLIAWGQLYEQYF
TRBV28	NA	TRBJ1-1	NA	TGTGCCAGTAAGGGGGGGTACACTGAAGCTTTCTTT	CASKGGYTEAFF
TRBV4-3	NA	TRBJ2-6	NA	TGCGCCAGCAGCCAAGATGAGATCTCTGGGGCCAACGTCCTGACTTTC	CASSQDEISGANVLTF
TRBV30	NA	TRBJ1-1	NA	TGTGCCTGCCCGGGGAGGCAAGGAAACTTGAACACTGAAGCTTTCTTT	CACPGRQGNLNTEAFF
TRBV7-8	NA	TRBJ2-7	TRBD1	TGTGCCAGCAGCGAACCCGGGACAGCCACTCTCGAGCAGTACTTC	CASSEPGTATLEQYF
TRBV28	NA	TRBJ1-2	NA	TGTGCCAGCAGTTCGAACAGGGTAACCTCCTATGGCTACACCTTC	CASSSNRVTSYGYTF
TRBV7-8	NA	TRBJ2-1	TRBD1	TGTGCCAGCAGCTTCGCGGGACAGGCTAACAATGAGCAGTTCTTC	CASSFAGQANNEQFF
TRBV24-1	NA	TRBJ2-3	NA	TGTGCCACCAGTGATTTAGGACAAGGCACAGATACGCAGTATTTT	CATSDLGQGTDTQYF